The 9 T cell receptor beta chains in this list originate from one sample, sequenced in a study of human T cells and chemical hapten exposure (dated by TCRdb to the early 2020s). The label giving this sample's time point can be read as: patch test 1, 2 weeks after DPC sensitization. The treatment or condition label, read with the paper, signifies: therapeutic diphenylcyclopropenone sensitization with weekly scalp DPC. Libraries were made using RACE. TCRdb lists the instrument as NextSeq 500. The raw public data were reprocessed by TCRdb itself: fastp quality trimming at Q25, MiXCR clonotype calling, in-frame beta chains only. Rows are unified per CDR3 protein, each entry keeping the most common DNA and genes. The sample profile shows 150,000 to 200,000 distinct CDR3 sequences; about 14% of them were found once. About 1.7% of the sample is taken by the ten largest. The sample in question was whole blood, obtained in connection with sensitization to the hapten diphenylcyclopropenone (DPC). The receptors were sampled from a woman aged 30 to 39 with alopecia areata. Some clones in this sample may be carry-over from other donors' samples.

This clonotype was observed a handful of times. This chain joins TRBV5-5 and TRBJ1-5; no firm D call. Trimming took 4 bases from V and 0 from J, leaving 11 bases between them. CDR1 is SGHKS, CDR2 YYEKEE, per germline (reference sequence). This CDR3 spans 15 amino acids. The chain's CDR3 is CASSQDGDSNQPQHF. The DNA for the CDR3 is TGTGCCAGCAGCCAGGACGGCGATAGCAATCAGCCCCAGCATTTT.

This clonotype was seen a few times. CDR3 sequence (DNA): TGCAGCGTTGAGGCAACCGATTATGGCTACACCTTC. It specifies CSVEATDYGYTF. The chain links TRBV29-1 to TRBJ1-2; D unclear. Germline CDR1 reads SQVTM; CDR2 reads ANQGSEA. This CDR3 is 12 amino acids long. Trimming removed 3 bases at V and 5 bases at J, with 10 bases between.

This clonotype was recorded many times. The rearrangement joins TRBV29-1 to TRBJ2-7; a weak D match, TRBD2 (6 bases). The V gene lost 5 bases and the J gene lost 2 bases, with 16 bases spanning the gap. The CDR3 has 14 residues. Per the germline V gene, CDR1 is SQVTM and CDR2 is ANQGSEA. This CDR3 is CSVREGTSAYEQYF. The CDR3 region has the DNA TGCAGCGTTAGAGAAGGGACTTCAGCCTACGAGCAGTACTTC.

This clonotype was detected many times. The chain uses TRBV27 and TRBJ2-5, with 8 bases that match TRBD1. With V trimmed by 5 bases and J by 5 bases, 10 bases remained unmatched. CDR3 length equals 15 residues. The germline gives CDR1 MNHEY, CDR2 SMNVEV (reference sequence). The CDR3 DNA reads TGTGCCAGCAGTCCATGGACAGGGTTTGTCGAGACCCAGTACTTC. This gives the protein CASSPWTGFVETQYF.

This clonotype was counted only a few times. Here the CDR3 reads CASTANRDRSTYGYTF. The CDR3 DNA sequence: TGCGCCAGCACCGCAAACCGGGACAGGTCCACCTATGGCTACACCTTC. The chain joins TRBV10-2 to TRBJ1-2, with TRBD1 matching 8 bases. With 7 bases clipped from V and 4 bases from J, the junction kept 14 bases outside the gene matches. The CDR3 is made up of 16 amino acids. Germline V lookup: CDR1 WSHSY, CDR2 SAAADI.

The chain recombines TRBV6-5 with TRBJ2-2; D is possibly TRBD1 or TRBD2 (7 bases each). The CDR3 has 19 amino acids. Trimming took off 7 bases at V and 1 base at J, with 25 bases between the two ends. Germline lookup yields CDR1 MNHEY and CDR2 SVGAGI. The chain's CDR3 is CASTTRVQGLAVNTGELFF. The DNA of the CDR3 is TGTGCCAGCACCACACGCGTACAGGGGCTAGCGGTGAACACCGGGGAGCTGTTTTTT.

This clonotype was detected a few times. This sequence joins TRBV6-5 and TRBJ2-3; 8 nucleotides align to TRBD2. This CDR3 has 16 residues. Germline-derived CDR1 and CDR2 are MNHEY and SVGAGI. V lost 6 bases and J lost 6; bases outside the gene matches: 14. The CDR3: CASRDPFSGARDTQYF. The CDR3 bases are TGTGCCAGCAGAGATCCATTTAGCGGGGCGAGGGATACGCAGTATTTT.

This rearrangement joins TRBV7-9 to TRBJ2-7; 9 bases match TRBD2. There are 13 residues in the CDR3. Per germline, CDR1 SEHNR and CDR2 FQNEAQ (reference sequence). The V segment lost 1 base and the J segment 7 bases; nucleotides outside the gene matches: 2. The CDR3 loop is CASSLVAGVEQYF. The CDR3 DNA sequence: TGTGCCAGCAGCTTAGTAGCGGGGGTTGAGCAGTACTTC. Variable domain in full (rest from reference TRBV7-9 and TRBJ2-7): DTGVSQNPRHKITKRGQNVTFRCDPISEHNRLYWYRQTLGQGPEFLTYFQNEAQLEKSRLLSDRFSAERPKGSFSTLEIQRTEQGDSAMYLCASSLVAGVEQYFGPGTRLTVT.

This clonotype was observed a few times. This chain joins TRBV6-1 and TRBJ1-3; TRBD1 matches at 9 bases. V lost 4 bases, J lost 4 bases, and 8 bases stayed unmatched. The CDR3 is 16 residues long. CDR1 is MNHNS and CDR2 is SASEGT in the germline V gene. CDR3 bases: TGTGCCAGCAGTGGACAGGGGGAAATTAGAGGAAACACCATATATTTT. It codes for CASSGQGEIRGNTIYF.